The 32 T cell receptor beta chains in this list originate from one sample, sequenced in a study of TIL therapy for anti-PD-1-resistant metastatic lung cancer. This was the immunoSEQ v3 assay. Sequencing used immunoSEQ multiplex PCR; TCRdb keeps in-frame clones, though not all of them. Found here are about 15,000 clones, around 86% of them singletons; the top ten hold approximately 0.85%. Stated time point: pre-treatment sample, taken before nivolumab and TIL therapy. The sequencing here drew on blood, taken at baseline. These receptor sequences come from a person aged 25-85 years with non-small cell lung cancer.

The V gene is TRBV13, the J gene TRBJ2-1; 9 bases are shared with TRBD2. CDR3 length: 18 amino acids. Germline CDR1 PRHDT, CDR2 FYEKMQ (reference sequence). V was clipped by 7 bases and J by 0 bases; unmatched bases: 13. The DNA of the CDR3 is TGTGCCAGCACCGGGTTAGCGGGAGCCGAAAGCTCCTACAATGAGCAGTTCTTC. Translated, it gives CASTGLAGAESSYNEQFF.

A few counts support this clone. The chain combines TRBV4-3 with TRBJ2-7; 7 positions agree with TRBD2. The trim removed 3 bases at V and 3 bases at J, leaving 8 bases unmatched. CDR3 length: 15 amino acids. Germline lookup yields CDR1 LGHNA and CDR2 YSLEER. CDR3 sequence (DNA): TGCGCCAGCAGCCACGGACTAGACTCCTACTACGAGCAGTACTTC. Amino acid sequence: CASSHGLDSYYEQYF.

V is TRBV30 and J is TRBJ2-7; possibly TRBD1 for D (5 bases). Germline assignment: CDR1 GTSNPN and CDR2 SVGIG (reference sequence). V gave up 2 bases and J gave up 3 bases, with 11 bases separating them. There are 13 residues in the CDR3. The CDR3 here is CAWSRGDLYEQYV. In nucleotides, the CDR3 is TGTGCCTGGAGTAGGGGTGACCTCTACGAGCAGTACGTC.

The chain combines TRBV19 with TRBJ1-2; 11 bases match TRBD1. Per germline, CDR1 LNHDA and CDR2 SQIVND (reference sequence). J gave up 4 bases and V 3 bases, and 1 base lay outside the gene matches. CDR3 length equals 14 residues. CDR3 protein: CASSIGQGAYGYTF. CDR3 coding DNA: TGTGCCAGTAGTATTGGACAGGGGGCCTATGGCTACACCTTC.

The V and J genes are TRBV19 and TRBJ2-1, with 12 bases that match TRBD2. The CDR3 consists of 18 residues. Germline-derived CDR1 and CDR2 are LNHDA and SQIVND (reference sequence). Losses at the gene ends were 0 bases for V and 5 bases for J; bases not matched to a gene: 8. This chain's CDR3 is CASSIDMGTSGFHNEQFF. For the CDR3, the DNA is TGTGCCAGTAGTATAGATATGGGGACTAGCGGGTTCCACAATGAGCAGTTCTTC.

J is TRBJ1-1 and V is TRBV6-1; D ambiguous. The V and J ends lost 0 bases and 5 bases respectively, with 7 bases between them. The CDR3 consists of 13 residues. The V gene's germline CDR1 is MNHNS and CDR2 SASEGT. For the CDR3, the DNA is TGTGCCAGCAGTGAAGCCCCAGAAACTGAAGCTTTCTTT. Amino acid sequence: CASSEAPETEAFF.

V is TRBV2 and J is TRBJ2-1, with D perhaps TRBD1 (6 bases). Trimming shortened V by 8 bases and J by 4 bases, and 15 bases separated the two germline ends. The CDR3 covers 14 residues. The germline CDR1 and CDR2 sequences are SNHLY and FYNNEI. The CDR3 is CASLQGPEYNEQFF. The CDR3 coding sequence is TGTGCCAGCCTTCAGGGGCCGGAATACAATGAGCAGTTCTTC.

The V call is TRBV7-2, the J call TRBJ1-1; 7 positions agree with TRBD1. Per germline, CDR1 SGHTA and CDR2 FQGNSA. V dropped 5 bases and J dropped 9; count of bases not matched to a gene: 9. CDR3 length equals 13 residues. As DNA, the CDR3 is TGTGCCAGCAGCCGAACTTCGGGACAGAAAGCTTTCTTT. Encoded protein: CASSRTSGQKAFF.

CDR3 amino acids: CASSPNRDRNQPQHF. CDR3 DNA: TGTGCCAGCTCACCCAACCGGGACAGAAATCAGCCCCAGCATTTT. The gene calls are TRBV18 and TRBJ1-5; TRBD1 matches 7 bases. This CDR3 spans 15 amino acids. V was pared by 3 bases and J by 4 bases, with 6 bases of the junction left unmatched. Germline loops: CDR1 KGHSH, CDR2 LQKENI. Full variable domain (missing parts from reference TRBV18 and TRBJ1-5): NAGVMQNPRHLVRRRGQEARLRCSPMKGHSHVYWYRQLPEEGLKFMVYLQKENIIDESGMPKERFSAEFPKEGPSILRIQQVVRGDSAAYFCASSPNRDRNQPQHFGDGTRLSIL.

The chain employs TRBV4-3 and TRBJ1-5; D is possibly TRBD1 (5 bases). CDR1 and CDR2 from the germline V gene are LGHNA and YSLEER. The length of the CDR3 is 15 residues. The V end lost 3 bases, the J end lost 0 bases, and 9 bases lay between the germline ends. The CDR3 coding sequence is TGCGCCAGCAGCCAGTACAGGAATAGCAATCAGCCCCAGCATTTT. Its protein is CASSQYRNSNQPQHF.

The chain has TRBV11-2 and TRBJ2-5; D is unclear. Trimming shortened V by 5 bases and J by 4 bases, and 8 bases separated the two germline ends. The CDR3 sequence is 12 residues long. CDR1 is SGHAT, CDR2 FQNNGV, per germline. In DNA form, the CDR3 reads TGTGCCAGCAGCCCTTTCCGAGAGACCCAGTACTTC. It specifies CASSPFRETQYF.

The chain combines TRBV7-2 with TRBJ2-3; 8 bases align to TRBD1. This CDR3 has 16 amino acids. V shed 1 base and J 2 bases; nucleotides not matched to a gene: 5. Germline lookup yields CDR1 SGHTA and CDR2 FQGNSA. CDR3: CASSLGDRGLTDTQYF. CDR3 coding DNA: TGTGCCAGCAGCTTAGGAGACAGGGGACTCACAGATACGCAGTATTTT.

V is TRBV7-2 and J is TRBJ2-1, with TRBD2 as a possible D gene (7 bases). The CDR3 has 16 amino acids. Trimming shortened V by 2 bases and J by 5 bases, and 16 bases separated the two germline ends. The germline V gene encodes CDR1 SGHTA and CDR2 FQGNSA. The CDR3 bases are TGTGCCAGCAGCTTAAGATGGGGGGGCCATGACAATGAGCAGTTCTTC. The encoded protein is CASSLRWGGHDNEQFF.

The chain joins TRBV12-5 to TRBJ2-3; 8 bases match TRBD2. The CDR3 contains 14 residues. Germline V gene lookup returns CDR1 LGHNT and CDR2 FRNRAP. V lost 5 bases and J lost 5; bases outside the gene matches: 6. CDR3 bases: TGTGCTAGTGGTCCTACGGGACTAGGAGATACGCAGTATTTT. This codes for CASGPTGLGDTQYF. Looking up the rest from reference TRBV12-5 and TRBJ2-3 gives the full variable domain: DARVTQTPRHKVTEMGQEVTMRCQPILGHNTVFWYRQTMMQGLELLAYFRNRAPLDDSGMPKDRFSAEMPDATLATLKIQPSEPRDSAVYFCASGPTGLGDTQYFGPGTRLTVL.

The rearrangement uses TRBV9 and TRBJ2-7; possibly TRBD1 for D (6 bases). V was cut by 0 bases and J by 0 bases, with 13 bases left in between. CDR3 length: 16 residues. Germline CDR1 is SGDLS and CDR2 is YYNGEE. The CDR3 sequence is CASSVGNRVSSYEQYF. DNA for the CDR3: TGTGCCAGCAGCGTAGGGAACAGGGTGAGCTCCTACGAGCAGTACTTC.

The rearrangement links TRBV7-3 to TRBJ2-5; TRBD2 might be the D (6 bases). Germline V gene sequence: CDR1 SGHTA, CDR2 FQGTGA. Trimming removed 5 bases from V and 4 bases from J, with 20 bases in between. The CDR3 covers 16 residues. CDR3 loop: CASSRSSLGGRETQYF. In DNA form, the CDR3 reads TGTGCCAGCAGCAGGTCTTCTCTTGGGGGGAGAGAGACCCAGTACTTC. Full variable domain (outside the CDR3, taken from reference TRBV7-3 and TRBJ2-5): GAGVSQTPSNKVTEKGKYVELRCDPISGHTALYWYRQSLGQGPEFLIYFQGTGAADDSGLPNDRFFAVRPEGSVSTLKIQRTERGDSAVYLCASSRSSLGGRETQYFGPGTRLLVL.

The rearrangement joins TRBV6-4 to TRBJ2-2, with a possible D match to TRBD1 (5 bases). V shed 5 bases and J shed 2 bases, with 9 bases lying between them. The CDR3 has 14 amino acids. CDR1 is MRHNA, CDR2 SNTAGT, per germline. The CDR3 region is CASSPGINTGELFF. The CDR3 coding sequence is TGTGCCAGCAGTCCAGGGATCAACACCGGGGAGCTGTTTTTT.

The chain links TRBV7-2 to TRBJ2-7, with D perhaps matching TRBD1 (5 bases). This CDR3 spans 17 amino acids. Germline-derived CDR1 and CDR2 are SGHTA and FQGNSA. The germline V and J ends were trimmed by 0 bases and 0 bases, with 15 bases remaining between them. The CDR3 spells CASSLAVRQSPSYEQYF. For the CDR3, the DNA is TGTGCCAGCAGCTTAGCAGTACGACAGTCCCCCTCCTACGAGCAGTACTTC. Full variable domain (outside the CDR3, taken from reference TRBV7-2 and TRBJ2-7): GAGVSQSPSNKVTEKGKDVELRCDPISGHTALYWYRQSLGQGLEFLIYFQGNSAPDKSGLPSDRFSAERTGGSVSTLTIQRTQQEDSAVYLCASSLAVRQSPSYEQYFGPGTRLTVT.

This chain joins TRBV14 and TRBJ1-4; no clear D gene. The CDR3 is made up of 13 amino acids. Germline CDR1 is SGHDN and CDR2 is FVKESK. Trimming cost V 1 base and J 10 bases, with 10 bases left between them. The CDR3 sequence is CASSQVLMAKLFF. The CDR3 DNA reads TGTGCCAGCAGCCAAGTCCTCATGGCAAAACTGTTTTTT. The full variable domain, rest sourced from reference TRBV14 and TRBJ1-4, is EAGVTQFPSHSVIEKGQTVTLRCDPISGHDNLYWYRRVMGKEIKFLLHFVKESKQDESGMPNNRFLAERTGGTYSTLKVQPAELEDSGVYFCASSQVLMAKLFFGSGTQLSVL.

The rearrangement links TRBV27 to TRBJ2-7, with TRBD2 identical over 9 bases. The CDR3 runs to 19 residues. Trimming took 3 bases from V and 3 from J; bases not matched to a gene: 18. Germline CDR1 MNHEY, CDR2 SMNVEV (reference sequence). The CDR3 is CASSLYSPRASGRFYEQYV. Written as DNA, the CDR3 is TGTGCCAGCAGTTTGTATTCGCCCCGGGCCAGCGGGAGGTTCTACGAGCAGTACGTC.

The CDR3 bases are TGTGCCAGCAGTCCGGGACTAGCGGGGTCGAACATTCAGTACTTC. Encoded protein: CASSPGLAGSNIQYF. This rearrangement joins TRBV6-1 to TRBJ2-4; 13 bases match TRBD2. Unmatched junction bases numbered 5, after V lost 5 bases and J lost 7 bases. The CDR3 is 15 residues long. CDR1 is MNHNS and CDR2 is SASEGT in the germline V gene.

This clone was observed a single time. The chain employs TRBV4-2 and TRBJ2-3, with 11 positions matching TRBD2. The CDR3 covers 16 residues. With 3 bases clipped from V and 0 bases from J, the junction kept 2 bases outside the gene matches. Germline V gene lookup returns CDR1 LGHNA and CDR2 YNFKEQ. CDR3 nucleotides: TGTGCCAGCAGCCACTTAGCGGGGGGGAGCACAGATACGCAGTATTTT. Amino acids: CASSHLAGGSTDTQYF.

CDR3 sequence: CASSWRRVMNTEAFF. As DNA, the CDR3 is TGTGCCAGCAGCTGGAGACGGGTTATGAACACTGAAGCTTTCTTT. The chain has TRBV11-1 and TRBJ1-1, with unresolved D. Trimming cost V 4 bases and J 0 bases, with 12 bases left between them. The CDR3 has 15 residues. Germline-derived CDR1 and CDR2 are SGHAT and FQDESV (reference sequence).

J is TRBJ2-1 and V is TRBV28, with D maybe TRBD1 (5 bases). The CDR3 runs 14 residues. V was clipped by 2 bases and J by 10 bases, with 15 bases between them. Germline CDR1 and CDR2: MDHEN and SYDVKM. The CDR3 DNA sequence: TGTGCCAGCAGTTTAACTCCAGGGATCCGGGAGCAGTTCTTC. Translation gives CASSLTPGIREQFF.

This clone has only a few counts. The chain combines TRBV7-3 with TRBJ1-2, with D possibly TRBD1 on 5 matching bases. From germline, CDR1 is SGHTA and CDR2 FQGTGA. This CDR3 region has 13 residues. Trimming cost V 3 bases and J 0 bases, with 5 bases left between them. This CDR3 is CASSLTANYGYTF. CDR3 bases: TGTGCCAGCAGCTTGACAGCTAACTATGGCTACACCTTC.

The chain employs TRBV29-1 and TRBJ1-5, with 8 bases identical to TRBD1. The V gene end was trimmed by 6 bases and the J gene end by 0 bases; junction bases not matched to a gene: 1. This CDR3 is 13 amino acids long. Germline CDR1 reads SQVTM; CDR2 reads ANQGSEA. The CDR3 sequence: CSVTGDSNQPQHF. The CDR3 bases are TGCAGCGTGACAGGGGATAGCAATCAGCCCCAGCATTTT.

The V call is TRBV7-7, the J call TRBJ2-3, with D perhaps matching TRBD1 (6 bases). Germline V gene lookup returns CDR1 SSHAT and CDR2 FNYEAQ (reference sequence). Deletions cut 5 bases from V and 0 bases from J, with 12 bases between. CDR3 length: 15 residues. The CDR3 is CASSTGPSSTDTQYF. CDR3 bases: TGTGCCAGCAGCACAGGGCCCTCTAGCACAGATACGCAGTATTTT.

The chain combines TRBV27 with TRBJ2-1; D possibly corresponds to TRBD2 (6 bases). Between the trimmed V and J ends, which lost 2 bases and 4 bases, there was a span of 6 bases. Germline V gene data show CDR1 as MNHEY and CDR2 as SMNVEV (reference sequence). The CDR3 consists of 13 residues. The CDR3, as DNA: TGTGCCAGCAGTTTAGGGAGGTACAATGAGCAGTTCTTC. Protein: CASSLGRYNEQFF.

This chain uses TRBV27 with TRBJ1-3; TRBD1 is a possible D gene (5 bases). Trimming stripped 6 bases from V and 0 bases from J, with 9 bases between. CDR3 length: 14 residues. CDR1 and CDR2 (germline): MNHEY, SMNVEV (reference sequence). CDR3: CASSRVGSGNTIYF. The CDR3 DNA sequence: TGTGCCAGCAGCAGGGTAGGCTCTGGAAACACCATATATTTT.

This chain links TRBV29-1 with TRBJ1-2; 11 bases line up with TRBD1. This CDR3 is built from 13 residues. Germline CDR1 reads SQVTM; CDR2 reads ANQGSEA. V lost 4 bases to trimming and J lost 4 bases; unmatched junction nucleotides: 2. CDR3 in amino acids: CSVAGQGVYGYTF. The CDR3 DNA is TGCAGCGTTGCGGGACAGGGGGTCTATGGCTACACCTTC.

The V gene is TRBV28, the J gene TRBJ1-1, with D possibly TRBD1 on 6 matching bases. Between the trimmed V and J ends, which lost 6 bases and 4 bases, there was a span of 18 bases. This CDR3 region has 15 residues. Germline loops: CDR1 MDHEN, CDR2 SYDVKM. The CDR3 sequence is CASSLGGGYGTEAFF. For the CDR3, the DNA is TGTGCCAGCAGCCTAGGAGGGGGTTACGGCACTGAAGCTTTCTTT.

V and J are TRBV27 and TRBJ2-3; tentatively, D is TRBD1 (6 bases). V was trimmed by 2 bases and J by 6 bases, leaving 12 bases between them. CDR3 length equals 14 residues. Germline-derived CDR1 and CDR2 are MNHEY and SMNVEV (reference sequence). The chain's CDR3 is CASSLGQSPDTQYF. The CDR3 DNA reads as TGTGCCAGCAGTTTAGGACAGTCACCGGATACGCAGTATTTT.